This entry concerns a single TCR beta chain. The data belong to a study of PD-L1 blockade in urothelial cancer. The wider study: Researchers looked at the blood 3 weeks (second dose) and 6 weeks after treatment began.

V was shortened by 2 bases and J by 4 bases, with 17 bases between the two germline ends. Germline CDR1 reads SQVTM; CDR2 reads ANQGSEA. The CDR3 runs to 15 residues. Here immunoSEQ multiplex PCR was the method, and the copy in TCRdb shows in-frame clones only, minus some. The data contain about 93,000 clones, roughly 89% of them seen just once; the ten biggest clones take up 1.5% to 2%. Time point noted: pretreatment peripheral blood. Sequencing was performed on PBMCs, taken around atezolizumab (anti-PD-L1) treatment. The TCR comes from a man aged 55 to 70 with urothelial cancer. J is TRBJ1-1 and V is TRBV29-1; the D is unclear. The DNA of the CDR3 is TGCAGCGTTGAACGGTGGTCTTCCTCGGGCACTGAAGCTTTCTTT. Its translation is CSVERWSSSGTEAFF.